This TCR beta chain stems from a study of cytomegalovirus exposure and HLA in healthy donors listed by TCRdb under 2017. Study-level background: According to an earlier analysis of around 600 of the donors, about 180 million T cells yielded 95 million to 140 million unique TCR beta sequences and approximately 300 Gb of sequence data. Approximately 300 gigabases of sequencing data and 70 million to 100 million unique TCR sequences made up an early release that covered about 640 HLA-typed donors. Among the roughly 400 genotyped donors, around 81% belonged to the genetic ancestry cluster associated with self-reported Caucasian donors. The aim of the study was to test whether cataloging public T cell receptors could identify signatures of past pathogen exposure. Using immunosequencing, the study profiled T cell repertoires from 640 or so subjects and related those repertoires to cytomegalovirus serostatus. Along with the roughly 670-subject first cohort, a separate validation cohort of around 110 different subjects was used. To predict cytomegalovirus infection status, the study combined high-throughput TCR immunosequencing, statistical association of individual TCRs with disease status, and machine learning. A later analysis re-examined previously published TCR beta repertoires from over 500 donors and added high-resolution HLA genotyping to investigate patterns of TCR occurrence. The later analysis used no new phenotypic data to find candidate immune exposures, relying instead on TCR beta sequences and their occurrence across donors. In an earlier analysis of more than 550 of the donors, high-throughput TCR beta sequencing was used to judge whether each TCR beta V gene segment behaved as functional or pseudogenic. Donor age, sex, ethnicity and CMV serostatus were compiled alongside the repertoire data. Genome-wide SNP genotypes for about three fifths of the 666 donors were used in a later genetic analysis, which treated that subset as a discovery cohort. Every discovery cohort repertoire had been produced on one sequencing platform. Class I and class II HLA loci were covered by the typing at four-digit resolution. Typing coverage differed by locus: A, B, C, DRB1 and DQB1 were typed in roughly 629-630 donors, DQA1 in about 550, DPA1 in around 600, and DPB1 in 472. A handful of DR-DQ haplotypes were handled as single units for association and clustering because linkage in the cohort was strong. Among some 410 genotyped donors of the cohort, an average of approximately 240,000 unique TCR beta nucleotide sequences was sequenced per donor, of which about 19% were non-productive. Results the study describes overall, beyond this receptor: According to a later genetic analysis, donors in an Asian-associated ancestry cluster had fewer N-insertions in productive TCRs than the approximately 700-donor mean. In a later analysis, most CMV-associated TCR beta chains were found to appear HLA-restricted, with HLA associations seemingly driven largely by CMV exposure. A later genetic analysis associated a missense DCLRE1C variant with V-gene and J-gene trimming of TCR beta chains, and an independent cohort replicated the association. CMV serostatus was the only immune exposure information available for the cohort. Some 16 rarely observed V segments, including chromosome 9 orphons, were excluded from the earlier analysis of about 600 of the donors because counts were too low. A later analysis found that TCR association rates varied across HLA loci, with DRB1 alleles showing the most associated TCRs and HLA-C alleles the fewest. A cluster of highly shared sequence variants was judged likely to represent a technical artifact of the sequencing pipeline. The classifier was reported to diagnose cytomegalovirus status with high specificity and sensitivity in both the original and validation cohorts. At a false discovery rate of 0.05, a later analysis linked roughly 17,000 TCR beta sequences to specific HLA alleles. According to the authors, the approach could potentially be generalized to other disease states and immunological phenotypes. In a later analysis, HLA-associated TCR beta chains showed more clonal expansion and lower generation probabilities than non-associated chains that were equally common. Linkage disequilibrium might explain the correlated functional status among segregating V segments, but an unknown experimental factor could not be ruled out. A total of fewer than 200 TCR beta chains were listed by the study as associated with cytomegalovirus. An earlier analysis of some 560 of the donors showed that most TCR beta V segments appeared in productive rearrangements either about 90% or about 30% of the time, which broadly matched IMGT annotations. Because HLA typing was unavailable for some donors at each locus, only the typed subset was used in association tests. The presence/absence analyses assumed that sequencing depth was roughly uniform across donors, and that assumption may not be true. When HLA alleles, especially DR and DQ, strongly co-occurred, attributing TCR associations to individual alleles was difficult. A few of the identified cytomegalovirus-associated TCR beta chains were confirmed in vitro to be specific for cytomegalovirus antigens. Some IMGT-functional V segments, including TRBV6-2 and TRBV6-3, could not be told apart with the 87-base-pair reads, so those segments were excluded. Across donors, most TCR sequences were observed very rarely, whereas some public TCRs were present in many individuals. Only TCR beta chains were sequenced in this cohort, and the absence of alpha or paired-chain data limited detectable features. According to a later analysis, parvovirus B19, influenza, CMV and Epstein-Barr virus appeared linked to several top co-occurrence clusters. A further reported finding was that TCR beta sequences accurately predicted the HLA-A and HLA-B alleles for most subjects in the first cohort.

Regarding this clone: Its antigen has not been determined.

Spanning cysteine to phenylalanine, the CDR3 consists of 14 amino acids. Here the CDR3 DNA is all that survives: 42 bases in frame from base 1. Per the germline V gene, MNHEY is the CDR1 and SVGAGI is the CDR2. Relative to germline, V is 9 bases shorter and J is 4 bases shorter, with 18 bases between their ends. Receptor amplification or capture employed the immunoSEQ multiplex PCR assay. For the multiplex PCR, a mixture combining 60 forward primers for TCR Vbeta segments and 13 reverse primers for TCR Jbeta segments was used. The CDR3 region of rearranged TCR beta genes was amplified from genomic DNA by a multiplex PCR assay. The Illumina HiSeq System was used to sequence the amplified TCR beta libraries as 87-base-pair reads. The study's own analysis went as follows. A later analysis tallied roughly 80 million unique TCR beta chains across the 660 or so repertoires, and about 12 million of those chains were shared by two or more donors. Raw reads were error-corrected and collapsed into unique sequences with a nearest-neighbor algorithm that merged closely related sequences to remove PCR and sequencing errors. V, D and J gene segments were assigned by aligning CDR3 sequences to IMGT reference sequences. Each retained sequence needed at least a six-nucleotide match to both a V gene segment and a J gene segment. A rearrangement counted as productive if the CDR3 had no stop codons and remained in frame with V and J, and every other rearrangement counted as non-productive. Following IMGT convention, CDR3 was defined as the stretch from the second conserved V-encoded cysteine up to the conserved J-encoded phenylalanine. The earlier analysis of about 590 of the donors excluded sequences that lacked an unambiguous match to a single V gene segment. An earlier analysis of 500 to 700 of the donors classified V segments as functional when productive rearrangements were above 56.7% and as segregating when the standard deviation between donors was above 5%. A statistical classification framework was built to diagnose cytomegalovirus status from the catalog of TCR beta chain sequences. V and J gene assignment, in a later analysis, came from comparing TCR nucleotide sequences with IMGT/GENE-DB human TR gene sequences. A later analysis assigned CDR3 sequences and most-parsimonious VDJ recombination scenarios with the TCRdist pipeline. A later analysis defined each TCR beta chain by its CDR3 amino acid sequence plus V-gene family, and excluded reads lacking a unique V-gene family. To address suspected cross-contamination and a sequencing artifact, a later analysis removed 592 highly shared, low-generation-probability nucleotide sequences. In a later analysis, a clonal expansion index was calculated for each public chain from normalized within-repertoire ranks of inferred template counts. A later analysis computed generation probabilities with a VDJ recombination model fitted to out-of-frame rearrangements, and checked the results against IGoR. In a later analysis, hypergeometric tests were used to score TCR-TCR, TCR-HLA and TCR-CMV co-occurrence, with a repertoire-size bias correction applied to TCR pairs. To estimate false discovery rates, a later analysis permuted the HLA or CMV assignments 20 times. In a later analysis, co-occurring TCRs were grouped using DBSCAN, with TCRdist sequence similarity added in when clustering inside HLA-allele-positive subsets. Repertoires with fewer than 30,000 or more than 120,000 public chains, plus five repertoires with anomalous nucleotide sharing, were excluded from co-occurrence clustering. As stored in TCRdb, this immuneACCESS dataset retains in-frame rearrangements with V and J assigned. A fraction of the clones does not appear; measured against another copy, unresolved V genes explain less than half of the discrepancy, and the remainder lacks a known reason. V and J calls and clone size come straight from that table; D and trimming were deduced from the DNA. In this sample's table one finds some 150,000 clones. The ten largest make up 0.75% to 0.85% of the sample.

The cohort comprised approximately 700 healthy bone marrow donors. Cohort members were all nominally healthy when sampled, although unrecorded immune exposures were likely present. The donor was CMV seropositive and was included in the group of 290 or so seropositive cohort members. A peripheral blood sample was provided by each donor, and peripheral blood mononuclear cells were used for TCR beta sequencing. Genomic DNA was extracted from the blood cell samples with the Qiagen DNeasy Blood Extraction Kit. This chain joins TRBV6-5 to TRBJ1-2, with TRBD1 as a weak D call on 6 bases. The receptor was derived from a young woman in good health and CMV-seropositive. Sequencing was done on a sample of PBMCs. The CDR3 amino acid sequence is: CASTPGTGPYGYTF. The nucleotide sequence reads TGTGCCAGTACCCCCGGAACAGGGCCCTATGGCTACACCTTC.